A selection of T cell receptor beta chains follows, all from one sample in a study. Using its own MiXCR run on the 5' RACE reads, TCRdb lists one record per CDR3 protein. The data show about 62,000 distinct CDR3 sequences, with almost 30% seen just once and roughly 2.5% held by the top ten. The specimen was tumor-infiltrating naive CD4+ T cells sorted from the breast tumor. The receptors were gathered from a female donor with breast cancer. Each CDR3 is given with its conserved first and last residue. A D gene is named only where the DNA matches it firmly. Size tells how often a clone was seen (once, few, many) or the class of an expanded clone, and some rows leave it out.

TRBJ1-2 | TRBV5-1 | many | TRBD1 | CATWDRAITIGYTF | TGCGCCACCTGGGACAGGGCGATAACTATTGGCTACACCTTC
TRBJ2-7 | TRBV9 | . | . | CASSSRDSYEQYF | TGTGCCAGCAGCTCTCGAGACTCCTACGAGCAGTACTTC
TRBJ1-3 | TRBV6-1 | . | . | CASSEWGRENTIYF | TGTGCCAGCAGTGAATGGGGTAGAGAAAACACCATATATTTT
TRBJ2-5 | TRBV7-9 | . | . | CASSPDGETQYF | TGTGCCAGCAGCCCGGACGGAGAGACCCAGTACTTC
TRBJ2-2 | TRBV6-1 | few | TRBD2 | CASSGLAGGAGELFF | TGTGCCAGCAGTGGACTAGCGGGAGGGGCCGGGGAGCTGTTTTTT
TRBJ1-2 | TRBV5-1 | . | . | CASSVGGQKNYGYTF | TGCGCCAGCAGCGTAGGGGGGCAGAAGAACTATGGCTACACCTTC
TRBJ2-6 | TRBV4-2 | few | TRBD2 | CASSQREASGRSRGVGAGANVLTF | TGTGCCAGCAGCCAAAGGGAGGCTAGCGGGAGGTCTCGCGGGGTTGGGGCTGGGGCCAACGTCCTGACTTTC
TRBJ1-4 | TRBV27 | . | TRBD1 | CASSPYSSDRVGRKLFF | TGTGCCAGCAGTCCCTATTCATCGGACAGGGTCGGGAGAAAACTGTTTTTT
TRBJ2-3 | TRBV27 | . | TRBD2 | CASSLLAGGPADTQYF | TGTGCCAGCAGTTTATTGGCGGGAGGGCCCGCAGATACGCAGTATTTT
TRBJ1-2 | TRBV5-1 | many | . | CASSLEGSSNYGYTF | TGCGCCAGCAGCTTGGAAGGATCCTCTAACTATGGCTACACCTTC
TRBJ2-3 | TRBV9 | many | . | CASSATGYSTDTQYF | TGTGCCAGCAGCGCGACAGGCTATAGCACAGATACGCAGTATTTT
TRBJ1-1 | TRBV15 | many | . | CATSSKENTEAFF | TGTGCCACCAGCAGCAAAGAGAACACTGAAGCTTTCTTT
TRBJ2-3 | TRBV7-8 | few | . | CASSTRQGGWSDTQYF | TGTGCCAGCAGCACTAGACAGGGAGGATGGTCAGATACGCAGTATTTT
TRBJ1-1 | TRBV6-1 | once | . | CASSGRHTEAFF | TGTGCCAGCAGTGGACGGCACACTGAAGCTTTCTTT
TRBJ2-5 | TRBV7-3 | few | TRBD2 | CASAATSGTSETQYF | TGTGCCAGCGCGGCGACTAGCGGGACTTCGGAGACCCAGTACTTC
TRBJ2-1 | TRBV30 | . | TRBD1 | CAWSLWGGTGELNEQFF | TGTGCCTGGAGTCTATGGGGGGGGACAGGGGAGTTAAATGAGCAGTTCTTC
TRBJ2-3 | TRBV28 | . | TRBD1 | CASSSEYGQGALTDTQYF | TGTGCCAGCAGTTCGGAGTATGGACAGGGTGCCCTCACAGATACGCAGTATTTT